Shown below are 17 T cell receptor beta chains from a single sample sequenced in a study of CD8 T cell repertoires and HIV-1 epitope variants. Profiled with immunoSEQ multiplex PCR; TCRdb holds only in-frame clones, not every one. The sample lists several thousand clones; about 65% were seen once. No antigen has been identified for these receptors. Sequencing was done on a sample of cultured CD8+ T cells derived from PBMCs. These receptors were obtained from a male donor with HIV.

The chain uses TRBV7-9 and TRBJ1-5; 7 bases match TRBD1. Germline CDR1 is SEHNR and CDR2 is FQNEAQ (reference sequence). Losses at the gene ends were 1 base for V and 3 bases for J; bases not matched to a gene: 9. CDR3 length: 17 amino acids. The CDR3 DNA sequence: TGTGCCAGCAGCTTAGGGGGACAGTCCCCGTACAATCAGCCCCAGCATTTT. This gives the protein CASSLGGQSPYNQPQHF.

Of note for this clone: A junction boundary mismatches the germline segment, possibly from a read error. This chain joins TRBV5-4 and TRBJ1-2; no clear D gene. The CDR3 runs 16 residues. Germline CDR1 is SGHNT and CDR2 is YYREEE (reference sequence). CDR3 nucleotides: TGCGCCAGCAGCCAAGATCCCCCAGACTTGGACTATGGCTACACCTTC. It yields the protein CASSQDPPDLDYGYTF.

The rearrangement uses TRBV19 and TRBJ2-5; D is tentatively TRBD1 or TRBD2 (5 bases each). Germline-derived CDR1 and CDR2 are LNHDA and SQIVND (reference sequence). The CDR3 has 15 amino acids. V lost 3 bases to trimming and J lost 4 bases, with 15 bases between them. CDR3 coding DNA: TGTGCCAGTAGTATCGGGGCTACCGACGCAGAGACCCAGTACTTC. Its translation: CASSIGATDAETQYF.

V usage is TRBV11-2 and J usage is TRBJ1-5; D is possibly TRBD1 (5 bases). This CDR3 has 14 residues. The germline V and J ends were trimmed by 5 bases and 6 bases, with 14 bases remaining between them. Per the germline V gene, CDR1 is SGHAT and CDR2 is FQNNGV. The CDR3 nucleotides read TGTGCCAGCAGCAGGGACCAGGAGGGTCAGCCCCAGCATTTT. This sequence encodes CASSRDQEGQPQHF. Full variable domain (rest looked up from reference TRBV11-2 and TRBJ1-5): EAGVAQSPRYKIIEKRQSVAFWCNPISGHATLYWYQQILGQGPKLLIQFQNNGVVDDSQLPKDRFSAERLKGVDSTLKIQPAKLEDSAVYLCASSRDQEGQPQHFGDGTRLSIL.

The rearrangement uses TRBV28 and TRBJ2-3; D remains ambiguous. The CDR3 sequence is 11 residues long. The ends were cut back, 3 bases at V and 8 bases at J, with 6 bases in the middle. The germline V gene has CDR1 MDHEN and CDR2 SYDVKM. Written as DNA, the CDR3 is TGTGCCAGCAGTTTCCCAGGTACGCAGTATTTT. Its translation is CASSFPGTQYF.

This rearrangement joins TRBV5-4 to TRBJ2-7; 8 bases are shared with TRBD1. Trimming removed 4 bases from V and 5 bases from J; junction bases left unmatched: 11. The germline CDR1 and CDR2 sequences are SGHNT and YYREEE (reference sequence). This CDR3 spans 15 amino acids. CDR3 sequence reads: CASSPGTGRQDEQYF. CDR3 in DNA: TGTGCCAGCAGCCCCGGGACAGGCCGCCAGGACGAGCAGTACTTC.

This clone was observed a handful of times. The chain joins TRBV28 to TRBJ1-1; no clear D. CDR1 MDHEN and CDR2 SYDVKM come from the germline V gene. The CDR3 is made up of 15 amino acids. V lost 1 base to trimming and J lost 1 base, with 10 bases between them. Written as DNA, the CDR3 is TGTGCCAGCAGTTTATTTCCGGGCACGAACACTGAAGCTTTCTTT. Translating it yields CASSLFPGTNTEAFF.

The rearrangement uses TRBV6-6 and TRBJ2-1; 10 positions match TRBD2. V shed 7 bases, J shed 5 bases, and the junction held 8 bases outside the gene matches. The CDR3 is 15 residues long. The germline CDR1 and CDR2 sequences are MNHNY and SVGAGI (reference sequence). CDR3 DNA sequence: TGTGCCAGCACCCCGGTACTAGCGGGGCACAATGAGCAGTTCTTC. Translating gives CASTPVLAGHNEQFF.

CDR3 residues: CASSLEVGTYEQYF. The CDR3, as DNA: TGTGCCAGCAGCTTGGAGGTAGGGACCTACGAGCAGTACTTC. The chain employs TRBV5-4 and TRBJ2-7; D remains ambiguous. This CDR3 is 14 amino acids long. The V gene lost 0 bases and the J gene lost 2 bases, with 9 bases spanning the gap. Germline CDR1 is SGHNT and CDR2 is YYREEE (reference sequence).

The rearrangement joins TRBV5-6 to TRBJ2-5; the D gene could be TRBD1 or TRBD2 (5 bases each). Germline CDR1 is SGHDT and CDR2 is YYEEEE. This CDR3 comprises 14 residues. V lost 4 bases and J lost 1, with 11 bases in between. For the CDR3, the DNA is TGTGCCAGCAGCCAGGGACCTCGCCAAGAGACCCAGTACTTC. Protein: CASSQGPRQETQYF.

This clone was recorded a few times. This sequence joins TRBV6-1 and TRBJ2-7; 12 nucleotides align to TRBD2. This CDR3 comprises 13 residues. Losses at the gene ends were 9 bases for V and 2 bases for J; bases not matched to a gene: 2. Per the germline V gene, CDR1 is MNHNS and CDR2 is SASEGT. CDR3 region: CASGLAGTYEQYF. In DNA, the CDR3 is TGTGCCAGTGGACTAGCGGGGACCTACGAGCAGTACTTC.

This sequence joins TRBV18 and TRBJ1-1; possibly TRBD1 for D (5 bases). Trimming removed 2 bases at V and 1 base at J, with 5 bases between. This CDR3 spans 13 amino acids. In germline, CDR1 is KGHSH, CDR2 LQKENI. The CDR3 region is CASSPGANTEAFF. As DNA, the CDR3 is TGTGCCAGCTCACCAGGGGCGAACACTGAAGCTTTCTTT.

By sample share, this clone is medium-sized. The V gene is TRBV28, the J gene TRBJ1-2, with 10 positions matching TRBD1. The length of the CDR3 is 17 residues. Germline V lookup: CDR1 MDHEN, CDR2 SYDVKM. J gave up 4 bases and V 7 bases, and 15 bases lay outside the gene matches. The CDR3 region is CASTPGDRGPYGYGYTF. CDR3 nucleotide sequence: TGTGCCAGCACCCCCGGGGACAGGGGACCCTACGGCTATGGCTACACCTTC.

The chain recombines TRBV6-1 with TRBJ2-7, with 7 positions matching TRBD1. Germline CDR1 is MNHNS and CDR2 is SASEGT. The CDR3 consists of 14 residues. Trimming cost V 5 bases and J 6 bases; bases outside gene matches: 10. The CDR3 DNA is TGTGCCAGCAGTCGAGACAGGGATTCGGGCGAGCAGTACTTC. Amino acids: CASSRDRDSGEQYF.

This clone was counted a single time. The V and J genes are TRBV9 and TRBJ2-1; 7 bases match TRBD2. Per germline, CDR1 SGDLS and CDR2 YYNGEE. The CDR3 sequence is 15 residues long. The ends lost 3 bases at V and 10 bases at J; junction bases unmatched: 13. CDR3 in amino acids: CASSGAGTTLGEQFF. The CDR3 bases are TGTGCCAGCAGCGGGGCCGGGACTACCCTTGGGGAGCAGTTCTTC.

The V and J genes are TRBV5-6 and TRBJ2-1; D uncertain. The V end lost 4 bases, the J end lost 14 bases, and 16 bases lay between the germline ends. Germline-derived CDR1 and CDR2 are SGHDT and YYEEEE. CDR3 length: 12 amino acids. The CDR3 here is CASSPTSPPEFF. The CDR3 DNA is TGTGCCAGCAGCCCCACAAGTCCTCCCGAGTTCTTC.

The chain carries TRBV10-2 and TRBJ1-1; 9 nucleotides match TRBD1. V gave up 8 bases and J gave up 9 bases; unmatched junction bases: 7. Per germline, CDR1 WSHSY and CDR2 SAAADI. The CDR3 covers 12 residues. CDR3 protein: CASGPGQGQAFF. DNA of the CDR3: TGCGCCAGCGGTCCAGGACAGGGGCAAGCTTTCTTT.